This TCR beta chain was retrieved from a study of T cells expressing NK-cell markers. TCRdb reprocessed the 5' RACE reads and stores each CDR3 protein as one record, lacking DNA. Its table lists 150,000 to 180,000 distinct CDR3 sequences. CDR3 size: 13 residues. V is TRBV12-3 or TRBV12-4 and J is TRBJ2-4; TCRdb names TRBD1, which stays unverified in the absence of DNA. The sequence was obtained from a woman aged 50 to 60 in good health. What was sequenced was blood T cells: a sorted CD56 or NKG2C T cell subset, CD4+ or CD8+ T cells, or bulk PBMC T cells (not recorded which). CDR3: CASGGQGRNIQYF.